The 2 T cell receptor beta chains reported below all come from one sample, sequenced in a study of blood T cell repertoires in COVID-19. Clones were read by immunoSEQ multiplex PCR, and TCRdb kept only the in-frame ones, dropping some. This table has about 160,000 clones, 92% appearing once. Material: peripheral blood. Receptors were obtained from a man aged 25 to 45 with COVID-19, enrolled during active disease.

This chain joins TRBV4-3 and TRBJ2-5, with a tentative D call TRBD2 (5 bases). V lost 6 bases and J lost 2, with 10 bases in between. The V gene's germline CDR1 is LGHNA and CDR2 YSLEER. The CDR3 runs to 13 residues. CDR3 loop: CASSGGLQETQYF. For the CDR3, the DNA is TGCGCCAGCAGTGGAGGTCTACAAGAGACCCAGTACTTC.

V and J are TRBV6-5 and TRBJ1-2; maybe TRBD1 (5 bases). The V gene's germline CDR1 is MNHEY and CDR2 SVGAGI. CDR3 length equals 14 residues. V shed 6 bases and J shed 0 bases, with 11 bases lying between them. In DNA form, the CDR3 reads TGTGCCAGCAGGGGGGGGAACCCTAACTATGGCTACACCTTC. Residues: CASRGGNPNYGYTF.